These 21 T cell receptor beta chains came from one sample sequenced in a study of T cell changes during pregnancy in multiple sclerosis. The repertoire was sequenced with immunoSEQ multiplex PCR; TCRdb's copy has only in-frame clones and lacks some. The sample lists about 68,000 clones; over 85% were seen once. The material was peripheral blood, obtained after pregnancy. All receptors derive from a female donor in good health, enrolled as a control in a pregnancy study.

This chain connects TRBV5-4 to TRBJ1-2; TRBD1 is a possible D gene (5 bases). Looked up from germline, CDR1 is SGHNT and CDR2 is YYREEE (reference sequence). V was cut by 2 bases and J by 8 bases, with 10 bases left in between. The CDR3 has 12 residues. Here the CDR3 DNA reads TGTGCCAGCAGCTTTGTAGGGGTCGGCTACACCTTC. It encodes CASSFVGVGYTF.

CDR3 in DNA: TGTGCCAGCAGTGAAGCAGCACAGTTAAATGGCTACACCTTC. This encodes CASSEAAQLNGYTF. This sequence joins TRBV2 and TRBJ1-2; D ambiguous. V lost 0 bases and J lost 6, with 11 bases in between. Germline lookup yields CDR1 SNHLY and CDR2 FYNNEI. The CDR3 has 14 residues. Supplemented by reference TRBV2 and TRBJ1-2, the full variable domain reads EPEVTQTPSHQVTQMGQEVILRCVPISNHLYFYWYRQILGQKVEFLVSFYNNEISEKSEIFDDQFSVERPDGSNFTLKIRSTKLEDSAMYFCASSEAAQLNGYTFGSGTRLTVV.

The chain uses TRBV2 and TRBJ2-7; TRBD1 might be the D (6 bases). There are 15 residues in the CDR3. V dropped 1 base and J dropped 2 bases, with 12 bases sitting between them. Germline values: CDR1 SNHLY, CDR2 FYNNEI. CDR3 loop: CASSEGAGAPYEQYF. Written as DNA, the CDR3 is TGTGCCAGCAGTGAAGGGGCAGGGGCCCCCTACGAGCAGTACTTC.

This sequence joins TRBV15 and TRBJ2-7; D gene uncertain. Germline-derived CDR1 and CDR2 are LNHNV and YYDKDF (reference sequence). V gave up 0 bases and J gave up 2 bases, with 5 bases separating them. CDR3 size: 13 residues. This chain's CDR3 is CATSRDLAYEQYF. DNA for the CDR3: TGTGCCACCAGCAGAGATTTAGCCTACGAGCAGTACTTC.

This sequence joins TRBV10-3 and TRBJ2-2; 8 bases line up with TRBD1. V dropped 7 bases and J dropped 7; count of bases not matched to a gene: 11. Looked up from germline, CDR1 is ENHRY and CDR2 is SYGVKD. This CDR3 spans 15 amino acids. The CDR3 coding sequence is TGTGCCATCATGTACGGGACAGGCAATGACGGGGAGCTGTTTTTT. Its translation: CAIMYGTGNDGELFF.

The chain uses TRBV28 and TRBJ1-5; 7 bases fit TRBD1. Unmatched junction bases numbered 6, after V lost 6 bases and J lost 7 bases. Germline V lookup: CDR1 MDHEN, CDR2 SYDVKM. The CDR3 contains 13 residues. CDR3 residues: CASREGAGQPQHF. The CDR3 bases are TGTGCCAGCAGAGAGGGGGCAGGGCAGCCCCAGCATTTT.

Written as DNA, the CDR3 is TGTGCCAGCAGTCGGACAGGGGCCTACGAGCAGTACTTC. Amino acids: CASSRTGAYEQYF. This chain connects TRBV2 to TRBJ2-7, with 9 bases fitting TRBD1. The germline V gene has CDR1 SNHLY and CDR2 FYNNEI. This CDR3 is 13 amino acids long. J gave up 2 bases and V 5 bases, and 1 base lay outside the gene matches. Full variable domain (rest looked up from reference TRBV2 and TRBJ2-7): EPEVTQTPSHQVTQMGQEVILRCVPISNHLYFYWYRQILGQKVEFLVSFYNNEISEKSEIFDDQFSVERPDGSNFTLKIRSTKLEDSAMYFCASSRTGAYEQYFGPGTRLTVT.

The rearrangement joins TRBV5-1 to TRBJ2-1; D gene ambiguous. There are 14 residues in the CDR3. V was clipped by 0 bases and J by 4 bases, with 8 bases between them. Looked up from germline, CDR1 is SGHRS and CDR2 is YFSETQ. The CDR3 here is CASSLASEYNEQFF. The CDR3 coding sequence is TGCGCCAGCAGCTTGGCTAGTGAATACAATGAGCAGTTCTTC.

The V call is TRBV15, the J call TRBJ2-7; the D is unclear. The CDR3 loop spans 13 amino acids. V lost 9 bases, J lost 0 bases, and 12 bases lay in between. Looked up from germline, CDR1 is LNHNV and CDR2 is YYDKDF (reference sequence). The CDR3 nucleotides are TGTGCCACTGCGGTTCGTAGCTCCTACGAGCAGTACTTC. It is translated as CATAVRSSYEQYF.

This clone was recorded only once. The CDR3 region is CASRVNRGRYNEQFF. The CDR3 coding sequence is TGTGCCAGCAGGGTAAACAGGGGGAGATACAATGAGCAGTTCTTC. The genes are TRBV6-5 and TRBJ2-1, with 8 bases identical to TRBD1. There are 15 residues in the CDR3. The V segment lost 6 bases and the J segment 4 bases; nucleotides outside the gene matches: 8. Per the germline V gene, CDR1 is MNHEY and CDR2 is SVGAGI.

This clone was counted only a few times. The V gene is TRBV7-9, the J gene TRBJ2-1, with TRBD2 identical over 7 bases. The CDR3 is 15 residues long. J was trimmed by 2 bases and V by 5 bases; bases with no gene match: 6. CDR1 SEHNR and CDR2 FQNEAQ come from the germline V gene (reference sequence). The DNA of the CDR3 is TGTGCCAGCAGCACCCGGGGGGACCCCTACAATGAGCAGTTCTTC. It encodes CASSTRGDPYNEQFF.

The rearrangement joins TRBV7-2 to TRBJ2-7; TRBD2 is a possible D gene (6 bases). The CDR3 sequence is 16 residues long. Germline V lookup: CDR1 SGHTA, CDR2 FQGNSA. Trimming took off 0 bases at V and 3 bases at J, with 15 bases between the two ends. The CDR3 region is CASSLAGFGRYYEQYF. The CDR3 bases are TGTGCCAGCAGCTTAGCGGGGTTCGGGAGATACTACGAGCAGTACTTC.

This clone has just a few counts. This chain joins TRBV4-1 and TRBJ1-5; D perhaps matches TRBD1 (5 bases). Looked up from germline, CDR1 is MGHRA and CDR2 is YSYEKL. The CDR3 contains 13 residues. Trimming pared 1 base from V and 9 bases from J, leaving 10 bases between. DNA for the CDR3: TGCGCCAGCAGCCAAGTGGGGGGACCGCCCCAGCATTTT. Translating it yields CASSQVGGPPQHF.

The sample holds a few counts of this clone. V and J are TRBV11-2 and TRBJ2-7, with 7 positions matching TRBD2. The CDR3 is made up of 16 amino acids. Per germline, CDR1 SGHAT and CDR2 FQNNGV. J lost 3 bases, V lost 0 bases, and 8 bases had no gene match. The CDR3 protein is CASSLDFPTSSYEQYF. The CDR3, as DNA: TGTGCCAGCAGCTTAGATTTTCCGACTAGCAGCTACGAGCAGTACTTC.

V is TRBV29-1 and J is TRBJ1-1, with D possibly TRBD1 on 6 matching bases. In germline, CDR1 is SQVTM, CDR2 ANQGSEA. The CDR3 is 13 amino acids. Trimming cost V 7 bases and J 4 bases, with 16 bases left between them. CDR3 sequence reads: CSGGGTRGTEAFF. CDR3 coding DNA: TGCAGCGGGGGGGGCACCCGGGGCACTGAAGCTTTCTTT.

The CDR3 protein is CASSLLGQDNEQFF. CDR3 nucleotide sequence: TGTGCCAGCAGCTTATTGGGGCAGGACAATGAGCAGTTCTTC. The gene calls are TRBV7-3 and TRBJ2-1; D may be TRBD1 (5 bases). V was trimmed by 2 bases and J by 5 bases, leaving 10 bases between them. The CDR3 consists of 14 residues. Germline V gene sequence: CDR1 SGHTA, CDR2 FQGTGA.

The chain joins TRBV7-8 to TRBJ2-7; D may be TRBD2 (6 bases). V was shortened by 6 bases and J by 7 bases, with 22 bases between the two germline ends. There are 15 residues in the CDR3. The germline gives CDR1 SGHVS, CDR2 FQNEAQ. The CDR3: CASSFKDGRAGEQYF. The CDR3 bases are TGTGCCAGCAGTTTCAAAGATGGTCGCGCGGGGGAGCAGTACTTC. Variable domain in full (rest from reference TRBV7-8 and TRBJ2-7): GAGVSQSPRYKVAKRGQDVALRCDPISGHVSLFWYQQALGQGPEFLTYFQNEAQLDKSGLPSDRFFAERPEGSVSTLKIQRTQQEDSAVYLCASSFKDGRAGEQYFGPGTRLTVT.

The CDR3 coding sequence is TGTGCCAGCAGTGCTAGCGGGGGGGGGTCCTACGAGCAGTACTTC. Protein: CASSASGGGSYEQYF. This chain connects TRBV2 to TRBJ2-7; 12 nucleotides align to TRBD2. The J segment lost 1 base and the V segment lost 4 bases, leaving 2 bases of the junction unmatched. The V gene's germline CDR1 is SNHLY and CDR2 FYNNEI. The CDR3 sequence is 15 residues long.

The chain employs TRBV25-1 and TRBJ2-1, with D perhaps matching TRBD1 (5 bases). The CDR3 spans 14 residues. From germline, CDR1 is MGHDK and CDR2 SYGVNS. With 3 bases removed from V and 7 bases from J, the gap between germline ends came to 13 bases. In nucleotides, the CDR3 is TGTGCCAGCAGTGACAATGGTCGACAGAATGAGCAGTTCTTC. This translates into CASSDNGRQNEQFF.

The chain is built from TRBV5-6 and TRBJ2-7, with TRBD1 matching 9 bases. After removal of 4 bases from V and 4 bases from J, the junction contained 9 bases not matched to a gene. CDR1 and CDR2 from the germline V gene are SGHDT and YYEEEE. CDR3 length: 15 amino acids. CDR3 protein: CASSLRTGALYEQYF. CDR3 nucleotide sequence: TGTGCCAGCAGCCTCCGGACAGGGGCGTTATACGAGCAGTACTTC.

The chain has TRBV29-1 and TRBJ2-2; D perhaps matches TRBD2 (6 bases). CDR1 and CDR2 from the germline V gene are SQVTM and ANQGSEA. The CDR3 is made up of 14 amino acids. V lost 6 bases and J 0 bases, leaving 11 bases between the germline ends. This CDR3 is CSVWDFSNTGELFF. The CDR3 region has the DNA TGCAGCGTCTGGGACTTTTCGAACACCGGGGAGCTGTTTTTT.